This T cell receptor (beta chain) comes out of a study of technical replicates of blood from several donors. This CDR3 is built from 18 residues. Germline V gene lookup returns CDR1 MNHEY and CDR2 SMNVEV (reference sequence). Trimming stripped 3 bases from V and 5 bases from J, with 25 bases between. Produced via immunoSEQ multiplex PCR; TCRdb's table is partial and in-frame only. The data show around 79,000 clones, over 90% seen once. This TCR was sampled from a human donor in good health. This chain links TRBV27 with TRBJ1-2; no firm D call. The sample was T cells isolated from PBMCs. Here the CDR3 reads CASSLFSAGSPPKYGYTF. In DNA form, the CDR3 reads TGTGCCAGCAGTTTGTTTTCGGCAGGATCTCCACCCAAATATGGCTACACCTTC.